These 11 T cell receptor beta chains were sequenced from one sample in a study of blood T cell repertoires in COVID-19. Some clones are missing from TCRdb's copy, which holds only in-frame ones; the method was immunoSEQ multiplex PCR. The table shows tens of thousands of clones, with about 93% occurring only once. Source material: peripheral blood. These receptors were taken from a woman older than 75 with active COVID-19.

This sequence joins TRBV28 and TRBJ1-1; 11 bases map to TRBD1. This CDR3 is built from 15 residues. Germline V gives CDR1 MDHEN, CDR2 SYDVKM. V was pared by 6 bases and J by 10 bases, with 13 bases of the junction left unmatched. DNA of the CDR3: TGTGCCAGCAGAACCACTGGGACAGGGGGGAGTGGAGCTTTCTTT. This translates into CASRTTGTGGSGAFF.

This chain uses TRBV27 with TRBJ1-1, with TRBD1 as a possible D gene (6 bases). The CDR3 has 14 residues. V lost 6 bases to trimming and J lost 5 bases, with 16 bases between them. Germline CDR1 is MNHEY and CDR2 is SMNVEV (reference sequence). The CDR3, as DNA: TGTGCCAGCAGCCTAAGGGGGTTAGGGACTGAAGCTTTCTTT. Protein: CASSLRGLGTEAFF.

This clone was counted once. This chain links TRBV6-6 with TRBJ1-2, with 8 bases matching TRBD1. Per germline, CDR1 MNHNY and CDR2 SVGAGI (reference sequence). CDR3 length: 13 amino acids. After removal of 5 bases from V and 7 bases from J, the junction contained 6 bases not matched to a gene. The CDR3: CASSDGTGGGYTF. CDR3 nucleotides: TGTGCCAGCAGTGACGGGACAGGTGGTGGCTACACCTTC.

This clone was found once. The chain carries TRBV24-1 and TRBJ1-2, with TRBD1 as a possible D gene (5 bases). The CDR3 has 12 residues. V was pared by 4 bases and J by 6 bases, with 8 bases between. Germline assignment: CDR1 KGHDR and CDR2 SFDVKD. CDR3: CATSDSRDGYTF. CDR3 coding DNA: TGTGCCACCAGTGACAGCAGGGATGGCTACACCTTC.

V usage is TRBV28 and J usage is TRBJ2-2; 10 bases are shared with TRBD2. CDR1 is MDHEN, CDR2 SYDVKM, per germline. Losses at the gene ends were 7 bases for V and 8 bases for J; bases not matched to a gene: 4. The CDR3 is 13 amino acids. The CDR3 DNA reads as TGTGCCAGCACCAGGACTAGCGGAGGGGAGCTGTTTTTT. It codes for CASTRTSGGELFF.

The CDR3 region is CASSTIASETQYF. CDR3 coding DNA: TGTGCCAGCAGTACCATAGCATCAGAGACCCAGTACTTC. This rearrangement joins TRBV5-8 to TRBJ2-5; no clear D gene. Germline V CDR1 and CDR2: SGHTS, YDEGEE. Trimming removed 5 bases from V and 4 bases from J, with 12 bases in between. The CDR3 length is 13 residues.

V and J are TRBV7-9 and TRBJ2-5, with TRBD2 matching 7 bases. Losses at the gene ends were 5 bases for V and 5 bases for J; bases not matched to a gene: 8. This CDR3 is 14 amino acids long. Germline lookup yields CDR1 SEHNR and CDR2 FQNEAQ (reference sequence). Here the CDR3 reads CASSHYRGGETQYF. DNA for the CDR3: TGTGCCAGCAGCCACTATAGGGGAGGGGAGACCCAGTACTTC.

V and J are TRBV6-6 and TRBJ2-7; the match to TRBD2 covers 8 bases. This CDR3 is 13 amino acids long. Trimming at V came to 5 bases and at J to 2 bases, leaving 2 bases not matched to a gene. The germline V gene has CDR1 MNHNY and CDR2 SVGAGI (reference sequence). The CDR3 bases are TGTGCCAGCAGTGCGGGGGGCCCCTACGAGCAGTACGTC. Amino acid sequence: CASSAGGPYEQYV.

This chain joins TRBV2 and TRBJ1-1, with D maybe TRBD1 (5 bases). Per germline, CDR1 SNHLY and CDR2 FYNNEI. The CDR3 runs 13 residues. V lost 2 bases, J lost 7 bases, and 11 bases lay in between. The CDR3 DNA sequence: TGTGCCAGCAGTGAATACGGGGGAAGTGAAGCTTTCTTT. Translation: CASSEYGGSEAFF.

The chain links TRBV5-4 to TRBJ2-1; no clear D gene. CDR3 length equals 15 residues. CDR1 is SGHNT, CDR2 YYREEE, per germline (reference sequence). V lost 0 bases to trimming and J lost 6 bases, with 13 bases between them. CDR3 sequence: CASSLGLSGGNEQFF. The CDR3 DNA reads TGTGCCAGCAGCTTGGGGCTGTCCGGCGGCAATGAGCAGTTCTTC.

The chain carries TRBV10-3 and TRBJ2-7, with TRBD1 identical over 9 bases. Germline V CDR1 and CDR2: ENHRY, SYGVKD. This CDR3 is 16 amino acids long. Losses at the gene ends were 5 bases for V and 3 bases for J; bases not matched to a gene: 11. CDR3 protein: CAISITQGAPVYEQYF. CDR3 bases: TGTGCCATCAGTATAACACAGGGGGCGCCGGTCTACGAGCAGTACTTC.